The present entry profiles one T cell receptor (beta chain) with its context. Assay: immunoSEQ multiplex PCR; the TCRdb copy retains only in-frame clones and omits some. Among around 40,000 clones listed, roughly nine tenths were seen once. The data stem from a study of T cell changes during pregnancy in multiple sclerosis. The CDR3 covers 15 residues. Trimming cost V 2 bases and J 7 bases; bases outside gene matches: 6. The germline V gene has CDR1 MNHEY and CDR2 SVGAGI. The sample here was CD4+ T cells from peripheral blood mononuclear cells, taken in the second trimester of pregnancy. This chain connects TRBV6-5 to TRBJ2-2, with 8 bases fitting TRBD2. The clonotype was recovered from a female donor with multiple sclerosis, enrolled in a pregnancy study. DNA of the CDR3: TGTGCCAGCAGTTACGATCGAGCGGGGGACGGGGAGCTGTTTTTT. Its translation: CASSYDRAGDGELFF.